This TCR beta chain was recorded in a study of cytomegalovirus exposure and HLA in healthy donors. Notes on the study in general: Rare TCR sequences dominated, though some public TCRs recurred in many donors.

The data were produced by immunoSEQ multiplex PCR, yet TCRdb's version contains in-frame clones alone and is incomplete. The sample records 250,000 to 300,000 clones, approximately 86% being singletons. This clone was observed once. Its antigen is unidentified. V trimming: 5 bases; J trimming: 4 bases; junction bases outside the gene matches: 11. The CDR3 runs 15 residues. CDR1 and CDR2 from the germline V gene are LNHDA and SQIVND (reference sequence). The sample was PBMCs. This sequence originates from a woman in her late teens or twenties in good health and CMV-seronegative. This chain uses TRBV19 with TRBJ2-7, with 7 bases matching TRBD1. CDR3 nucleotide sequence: TGTGCCAGTAGTTCCTTGACAGGGATGACTTACGAGCAGTACTTC. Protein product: CASSSLTGMTYEQYF.